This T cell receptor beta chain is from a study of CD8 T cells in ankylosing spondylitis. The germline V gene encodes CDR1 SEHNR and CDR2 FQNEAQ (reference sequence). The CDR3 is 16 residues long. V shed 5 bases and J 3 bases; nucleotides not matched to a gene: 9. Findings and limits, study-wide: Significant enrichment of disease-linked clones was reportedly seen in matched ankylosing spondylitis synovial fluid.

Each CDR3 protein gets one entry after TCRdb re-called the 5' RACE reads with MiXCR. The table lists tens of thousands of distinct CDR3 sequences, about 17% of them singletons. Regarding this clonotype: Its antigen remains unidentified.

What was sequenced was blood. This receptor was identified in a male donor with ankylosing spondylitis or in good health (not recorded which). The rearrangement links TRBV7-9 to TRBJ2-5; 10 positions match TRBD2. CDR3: CASSQMWLAGEETQYF. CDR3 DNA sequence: TGTGCCAGCAGCCAGATGTGGCTAGCGGGGGAAGAGACCCAGTACTTC.